A single sample is the source of the 23 T cell receptor beta chains below, sequenced in a study of a mutant IDH1 vaccine in newly diagnosed glioma. These receptors are not linked to any known antigen. As for time point: week 23, last vaccination. Doses of 300 ug of mutant IDH1 20-mer peptide were given with topical imiquimod. Using immunoSEQ multiplex PCR, the repertoire was profiled, and TCRdb retains in-frame clones only, with some absent. The sample has around 30,000 clones, 65% to 85% seen once; the top ten hold approximately 8.4%. This specimen was PBMCs, taken from a glioma patient whose treatment included an IDH1 peptide vaccine. These receptors originate from a woman aged 18-29 years with glioma.

The chain carries TRBV4-1 and TRBJ2-7, with 14 bases that match TRBD2. CDR1 and CDR2 (germline): MGHRA, YSYEKL. Unmatched junction bases numbered 9, after V lost 4 bases and J lost 4 bases. CDR3 size: 17 residues. The CDR3 DNA is TGCGCCAGCAGCCGCCAAGATAGACTAGCGGGAGGGTACGAGCAGTACTTC. Protein sequence: CASSRQDRLAGGYEQYF.

V is TRBV7-2 and J is TRBJ2-7, with D possibly TRBD1 on 5 matching bases. Trimming left V 0 bases short and J 4 bases short, with 13 bases between. CDR1 and CDR2 (germline): SGHTA, FQGNSA. The CDR3 has 15 residues. The CDR3 sequence: CASSLAGLNAYEQYF. Written as DNA, the CDR3 is TGTGCCAGCAGCTTAGCGGGGCTTAACGCGTACGAGCAGTACTTC. Full variable domain (missing parts from reference TRBV7-2 and TRBJ2-7): GAGVSQSPSNKVTEKGKDVELRCDPISGHTALYWYRQSLGQGLEFLIYFQGNSAPDKSGLPSDRFSAERTGGSVSTLTIQRTQQEDSAVYLCASSLAGLNAYEQYFGPGTRLTVT.

The genes are TRBV9 and TRBJ2-7; D is unresolved. The CDR3 totals 14 residues. Trimming pared 4 bases from V and 3 bases from J, leaving 14 bases between. Germline CDR1 and CDR2: SGDLS and YYNGEE. The CDR3 bases are TGTGCCAGCAGCCCTAAAGACGGGTTCTACGAGCAGTACTTC. It encodes CASSPKDGFYEQYF.

This sequence joins TRBV5-1 and TRBJ2-7, with TRBD2 matching over 8 bases. The V gene end was trimmed by 0 bases and the J gene end by 0 bases; junction bases not matched to a gene: 11. Germline V gene lookup returns CDR1 SGHRS and CDR2 YFSETQ. The CDR3 spans 18 residues. DNA for the CDR3: TGCGCCAGCAGCTTGGCCCCTGTCGGCGGGGGGTTCTCCTACGAGCAGTACTTC. Protein sequence: CASSLAPVGGGFSYEQYF.

This clone appeared a few times. The chain recombines TRBV27 with TRBJ2-3; 8 nucleotides match TRBD2. The CDR3 is 14 amino acids. The germline V gene has CDR1 MNHEY and CDR2 SMNVEV (reference sequence). The V and J ends lost 4 bases and 4 bases, in that order; junction bases with no gene match: 4. The CDR3 region is CASSSLGLADTQYF. The CDR3 DNA reads TGTGCCAGCAGTTCCCTGGGACTAGCAGATACGCAGTATTTT.

The J gene is TRBJ1-4, the V gene TRBV7-9; D is unresolved. V shed 2 bases and J shed 5 bases, with 3 bases lying between them. The CDR3 runs to 12 residues. Germline V CDR1 and CDR2: SEHNR, FQNEAQ (reference sequence). CDR3 nucleotides: TGTGCCAGCAGCTTACGGAATGAAAAACTGTTTTTT. The encoded protein is CASSLRNEKLFF.

The rearrangement links TRBV11-3 to TRBJ2-7; D is undetermined. Germline CDR1 and CDR2: SGHNT and YENEEA. CDR3 size: 16 residues. Trimming took off 3 bases at V and 0 bases at J, with 15 bases between the two ends. CDR3 region: CASSLPAPGSSYEQYF. As DNA, the CDR3 is TGTGCCAGCAGCTTGCCGGCCCCAGGCAGCTCCTACGAGCAGTACTTC.

The chain carries TRBV5-1 and TRBJ2-7; D not resolved. The CDR3 runs to 14 residues. The germline V gene encodes CDR1 SGHRS and CDR2 YFSETQ. Trimming stripped 1 base from V and 7 bases from J, with 15 bases between. CDR3: CASSLTKGPGEQYF. The CDR3 bases are TGCGCCAGCAGCTTGACCAAGGGCCCTGGGGAGCAGTACTTC.

The chain uses TRBV5-1 and TRBJ2-7; D unclear. The CDR3 spans 15 residues. V was clipped by 4 bases and J by 0 bases, with 14 bases between them. The germline V gene has CDR1 SGHRS and CDR2 YFSETQ. CDR3 DNA: TGCGCCAGCAGCGCCTTCCGGCCAAACTCCTACGAGCAGTACTTC. It yields the protein CASSAFRPNSYEQYF.

CDR3 amino acids: CASSAARDEQFF. The CDR3 DNA sequence: TGTGCCAGCAGCGCAGCCCGAGATGAGCAGTTCTTC. The chain carries TRBV7-2 and TRBJ2-1; D gene uncertain. Germline V gene sequence: CDR1 SGHTA, CDR2 FQGNSA. V dropped 5 bases and J dropped 8 bases, with 10 bases sitting between them. This CDR3 is built from 12 residues.

The V and J genes are TRBV5-1 and TRBJ1-5, with a weak D call TRBD1 (6 bases). Trimming took 2 bases from V and 5 from J, leaving 11 bases between them. This CDR3 region has 14 residues. CDR1 is SGHRS, CDR2 YFSETQ, per germline. DNA of the CDR3: TGCGCCAGCAGCTTTCTACGACAGGATCAGCCCCAGCATTTT. Its translation: CASSFLRQDQPQHF.

With regard to this clone: The same CDR3 can be traced to other DNA sequences in this sample. The rearrangement uses TRBV6-4 and TRBJ1-1; unclear D gene. V was trimmed by 5 bases and J by 1 base, leaving 8 bases between them. The CDR3 totals 13 residues. From germline, CDR1 is MRHNA and CDR2 SNTAGT. The CDR3 protein is CASSQQENTEAFF. The CDR3 coding sequence is TGTGCCAGCAGTCAACAAGAGAACACTGAAGCTTTCTTT.

The chain employs TRBV7-2 and TRBJ1-3; D not resolved. V lost 3 bases, J lost 3 bases, and 9 bases lay in between. Germline V gene sequence: CDR1 SGHTA, CDR2 FQGNSA. The CDR3 is made up of 14 amino acids. The CDR3 reads CASSFAGGGNTIYF. CDR3 sequence (DNA): TGTGCCAGCAGCTTTGCGGGTGGTGGAAACACCATATATTTT.

The chain uses TRBV4-3 and TRBJ2-7; the match to TRBD1 covers 8 bases. The CDR3 contains 13 residues. CDR1 and CDR2 (germline): LGHNA, YSLEER. V gave up 3 bases and J gave up 4 bases; unmatched junction bases: 2. CDR3 bases: TGCGCCAGCAGCCAGAACAGGGGGTACGAGCAGTACTTC. Translating gives CASSQNRGYEQYF.

This clone was recorded once. This sequence joins TRBV5-1 and TRBJ1-3; D gene uncertain. The V end was cut by 5 bases, the J end by 0 bases, with 9 bases between. CDR1 is SGHRS, CDR2 YFSETQ, per germline. The CDR3 runs to 14 residues. The CDR3 nucleotides read TGCGCCAGCAGACAGCAGAGCTCTGGAAACACCATATATTTT. Amino acid sequence: CASRQQSSGNTIYF.

V is TRBV4-2 and J is TRBJ2-3, with D hard to call. The CDR3 length is 14 residues. Per the germline V gene, CDR1 is LGHNA and CDR2 is YNFKEQ. Between the trimmed V and J ends, which lost 0 bases and 3 bases, there was a span of 7 bases. The CDR3 sequence: CASSQDSWTDTQYF. CDR3 nucleotides: TGTGCCAGCAGCCAAGATAGCTGGACAGATACGCAGTATTTT.

This clone showed up just a few times. This chain uses TRBV30 with TRBJ1-5; possibly TRBD1 for D (6 bases). Looked up from germline, CDR1 is GTSNPN and CDR2 is SVGIG (reference sequence). This CDR3 contains 13 residues. Trimming took 2 bases from V and 7 from J, leaving 12 bases between them. CDR3 in amino acids: CAWSTGQNQPQHF. CDR3 in DNA: TGTGCCTGGAGTACGGGACAAAACCAGCCCCAGCATTTT.

This clone appeared once. The V and J genes are TRBV7-2 and TRBJ1-5; D ambiguous. Trimming shortened V by 1 base and J by 0 bases, and 16 bases separated the two germline ends. Germline CDR1 SGHTA, CDR2 FQGNSA. The CDR3 extends over 18 amino acids. CDR3 amino acids: CASSLVLAGAHSNQPQHF. CDR3 nucleotide sequence: TGTGCCAGCAGCTTAGTCTTGGCAGGCGCGCATAGCAATCAGCCCCAGCATTTT.

The chain combines TRBV4-1 with TRBJ2-7; 8 nucleotides match TRBD2. V lost 0 bases and J lost 3; bases outside the gene matches: 7. The CDR3 loop spans 16 amino acids. Germline CDR1 MGHRA, CDR2 YSYEKL. The CDR3 bases are TGCGCCAGCAGCCAAGATTTTACTAGCGGTTACTACGAGCAGTACTTC. Translated, it gives CASSQDFTSGYYEQYF.

J is TRBJ2-6 and V is TRBV7-9; tentatively, D is TRBD1 (6 bases). The germline gives CDR1 SEHNR, CDR2 FQNEAQ (reference sequence). V was shortened by 3 bases and J by 0 bases, with 12 bases between the two germline ends. The CDR3 is 17 residues long. CDR3 residues: CASSFALQGSGANVLTF. Here the CDR3 DNA reads TGTGCCAGCAGCTTCGCGTTACAGGGCTCTGGGGCCAACGTCCTGACTTTC.

The chain carries TRBV6-6 and TRBJ2-3, with a possible D match to TRBD2 (7 bases). Per germline, CDR1 MNHNY and CDR2 SVGAGI (reference sequence). V lost 7 bases and J 6 bases, leaving 17 bases between the germline ends. The CDR3 covers 14 residues. Written as DNA, the CDR3 is TGTGCCAGCACCGGAGGGGGGGGCAGGGATACGCAGTATTTT. Translating it yields CASTGGGGRDTQYF.

The chain has TRBV7-2 and TRBJ1-1; D might be TRBD1 (5 bases). The ends were cut back, 1 base at V and 3 bases at J, with 15 bases in the middle. The germline gives CDR1 SGHTA, CDR2 FQGNSA. The CDR3 contains 16 residues. The CDR3 is CASSLVGSRVDTEAFF. The CDR3 DNA reads TGTGCCAGCAGCTTAGTGGGTTCCAGGGTGGACACTGAAGCTTTCTTT.

V gene TRBV9 combines with J gene TRBJ2-1; TRBD2 agrees at 10 bases. Per the germline V gene, CDR1 is SGDLS and CDR2 is YYNGEE. After removal of 0 bases from V and 4 bases from J, the junction contained 4 bases not matched to a gene. This CDR3 comprises 16 residues. The chain's CDR3 is CASSVGSGGAYNEQFF. The DNA of the CDR3 is TGTGCCAGCAGCGTAGGGAGCGGGGGGGCGTACAATGAGCAGTTCTTC.